These 20 T cell receptor beta chains share one sample of origin, sequenced in a study of blood T cell repertoires in COVID-19. Only in-frame clones appear in the TCRdb table, and some are missing; sequencing was by immunoSEQ multiplex PCR. The sample carries 110,000 or so clones, 85% recorded once. Source material: peripheral blood. These receptors were collected from a human donor in a cohort sampled during active COVID-19.

The CDR3 sequence is CASSFTGGGTIANYGYTF. The CDR3 nucleotides read TGTGCCAGCAGTTTCACAGGGGGAGGGACAATAGCTAACTATGGCTACACCTTC. The chain uses TRBV28 and TRBJ1-2; 8 nucleotides align to TRBD1. The germline CDR1 and CDR2 sequences are MDHEN and SYDVKM. CDR3 length: 18 residues. Trimming removed 3 bases from V and 0 bases from J; junction bases left unmatched: 12.

This clone was recorded once. This chain connects TRBV9 to TRBJ2-3; 9 bases fit TRBD1. There are 17 residues in the CDR3. Germline trimming cut 3 bases from V and 3 bases from J; bases unmatched to any gene: 11. Germline V gene sequence: CDR1 SGDLS, CDR2 YYNGEE. Here the CDR3 reads CASSAPTGGTGTDTQYF. In DNA, the CDR3 is TGTGCCAGCAGCGCTCCAACAGGGGGCACTGGAACAGATACGCAGTATTTT.

CDR3 coding DNA: TGTGCCAGCAGCCAGGGGCCGGCCGTTAATCAGCCCCAGCATTTT. Translated: CASSQGPAVNQPQHF. The gene calls are TRBV3-1 (or the pseudogene TRBV3-2) and TRBJ1-5, with D perhaps TRBD1 (5 bases). V was pared by 3 bases and J by 4 bases, with 13 bases between. The germline CDR1 and CDR2 sequences are LGHDT and YNNKEL (reference sequence). This CDR3 comprises 15 residues.

The chain links TRBV19 to TRBJ1-5; 7 nucleotides agree with TRBD1. The CDR3 contains 15 residues. Germline CDR1 and CDR2: LNHDA and SQIVND (reference sequence). The V and J ends lost 2 bases and 3 bases, in that order; junction bases with no gene match: 4. The CDR3 sequence is CASSITGVTNQPQHF. In DNA form, the CDR3 reads TGTGCCAGTAGTATAACAGGGGTCACCAATCAGCCCCAGCATTTT.

The V gene is TRBV6-6, the J gene TRBJ1-5; possibly TRBD1 for D (6 bases). Trimming removed 6 bases from V and 7 bases from J, with 19 bases in between. The CDR3 loop spans 15 amino acids. CDR1 is MNHNY and CDR2 is SVGAGI in the germline V gene (reference sequence). This CDR3 is CASSPRGAVRQPQHF. CDR3 DNA: TGTGCCAGCAGCCCCAGGGGAGCGGTAAGGCAGCCCCAGCATTTT.

The chain links TRBV10-3 to TRBJ1-6; TRBD1 is a possible D gene (5 bases). With 6 bases removed from V and 1 base from J, the gap between germline ends came to 10 bases. Germline CDR1 is ENHRY and CDR2 is SYGVKD. The CDR3 is 15 amino acids. The DNA for the CDR3 is TGTGCCATCAGCCCTACAGGATCCTATAATTCACCCCTCCACTTT. Protein sequence: CAISPTGSYNSPLHF.

This chain connects TRBV19 to TRBJ1-2, with D possibly matching TRBD1 (5 bases). This CDR3 has 15 residues. Germline values: CDR1 LNHDA, CDR2 SQIVND (reference sequence). Trimming shortened V by 6 bases and J by 2 bases, and 16 bases separated the two germline ends. In DNA, the CDR3 is TGTGCCAGTAGCCCTTTTTTTGGGGGGAACTATGGCTACACCTTC. This gives the protein CASSPFFGGNYGYTF.

The V and J genes are TRBV5-1 and TRBJ2-1, with a possible D match to TRBD1 (5 bases). Germline lookup yields CDR1 SGHRS and CDR2 YFSETQ. The CDR3 contains 12 residues. Trimming took 7 bases from V and 4 from J, leaving 9 bases between them. The CDR3 spells CASGATYNEQFF. The CDR3 DNA sequence: TGCGCCAGCGGGGCAACTTACAATGAGCAGTTCTTC.

As DNA, the CDR3 is TGTGCCAGCAGCTTAGGCTGGGGTGGACAGGCCAAAAACGAGCAGTACTTC. Its translation: CASSLGWGGQAKNEQYF. V gene TRBV11-3 combines with J gene TRBJ2-7; 7 nucleotides align to TRBD1. Germline V lookup: CDR1 SGHNT, CDR2 YENEEA. This CDR3 has 17 residues. The V gene end was trimmed by 1 base and the J gene end by 5 bases; junction bases not matched to a gene: 14.

The chain carries TRBV19 and TRBJ1-2; D gene unclear. Between the trimmed V and J ends, which lost 6 bases and 0 bases, there was a span of 14 bases. The CDR3 length is 15 residues. The germline gives CDR1 LNHDA, CDR2 SQIVND (reference sequence). CDR3 DNA: TGTGCCAGTAGGGGAACGGGAACTTCTAACTATGGCTACACCTTC. Translation: CASRGTGTSNYGYTF.

The genes are TRBV5-4 and TRBJ1-2, with 7 bases identical to TRBD1. Unmatched junction bases numbered 5, after V lost 4 bases and J lost 2 bases. The CDR3 is 14 amino acids. The germline gives CDR1 SGHNT, CDR2 YYREEE (reference sequence). The CDR3 protein is CASSPRGQNYGYTF. CDR3 nucleotide sequence: TGTGCCAGCAGCCCACGGGGACAGAACTATGGCTACACCTTC.

The genes are TRBV10-2 and TRBJ2-1; 7 nucleotides line up with TRBD2. Germline V gives CDR1 WSHSY, CDR2 SAAADI. V trimming: 2 bases; J trimming: 7 bases; junction bases outside the gene matches: 11. There are 16 residues in the CDR3. The CDR3 DNA is TGCGCCAGCAGTGAGCCGGGGGGACCCCTTGGGAATGAGCAGTTCTTC. Encoded protein: CASSEPGGPLGNEQFF.

The V gene is TRBV6-4, the J gene TRBJ2-3, with a tentative D call TRBD2 (5 bases). Germline assignment: CDR1 MRHNA and CDR2 SNTAGT. V was clipped by 4 bases and J by 5 bases, with 13 bases between them. The CDR3 has 14 amino acids. The CDR3 nucleotides are TGTGCCAGCAGTGTGGGAGCAACACAAGATACGCAGTATTTT. Its protein is CASSVGATQDTQYF.

The chain combines TRBV11-2 with TRBJ2-5; D is undetermined. Germline assignment: CDR1 SGHAT and CDR2 FQNNGV. The length of the CDR3 is 14 residues. Between the trimmed V and J ends, which lost 5 bases and 7 bases, there was a span of 17 bases. In DNA form, the CDR3 reads TGTGCCAGCAGCCCAGGCAATGGGTTGGGGACCCAGTACTTC. This codes for CASSPGNGLGTQYF.

The chain recombines TRBV5-1 with TRBJ2-1; 9 bases line up with TRBD2. The CDR3 is 18 amino acids. Germline CDR1 and CDR2: SGHRS and YFSETQ. Germline trimming cut 0 bases from V and 8 bases from J; bases unmatched to any gene: 15. DNA for the CDR3: TGCGCCAGCAGCTTGGTGGGTCTCAGCGGGGGGTCCTTCTATGAGCAGTTCTTC. Translated: CASSLVGLSGGSFYEQFF.

This clone was recorded once. The chain recombines TRBV7-2 with TRBJ1-1; 7 nucleotides match TRBD1. Germline-derived CDR1 and CDR2 are SGHTA and FQGNSA. The CDR3 length is 15 residues. J lost 0 bases, V lost 4 bases, and 5 bases had no gene match. The DNA for the CDR3 is TGTGCCAGCAGCTATCTAGGACAGGTGAACACTGAAGCTTTCTTT. Its translation: CASSYLGQVNTEAFF.

This chain connects TRBV12-5 to TRBJ1-1, with D unresolved. CDR3 length: 14 amino acids. V lost 3 bases and J 1 base, leaving 9 bases between the germline ends. Germline assignment: CDR1 LGHNT and CDR2 FRNRAP. DNA for the CDR3: TGTGCTAGTGGTTTCGGACGGGAGAACACTGAAGCTTTCTTT. Translating it yields CASGFGRENTEAFF.

The rearrangement uses TRBV28 and TRBJ1-3, with 8 bases lining up with TRBD1. Germline V gene data show CDR1 as MDHEN and CDR2 as SYDVKM. V shed 6 bases and J 1 base; nucleotides not matched to a gene: 2. The CDR3 sequence is 14 residues long. CDR3 DNA: TGTGCCAGCAGCGACAGGGGATCTGGAAACACCATATATTTT. This sequence encodes CASSDRGSGNTIYF.

J is TRBJ2-7 and V is TRBV5-1, with 11 bases matching TRBD2. V trimming: 3 bases; J trimming: 2 bases; junction bases outside the gene matches: 7. Germline V CDR1 and CDR2: SGHRS, YFSETQ. This CDR3 has 16 residues. CDR3: CASSSSGLAGAYEQYF. The CDR3 DNA reads TGCGCCAGCAGCTCAAGCGGACTAGCGGGTGCCTACGAGCAGTACTTC.

The sample holds a few counts of this clone. The V and J genes are TRBV19 and TRBJ1-5, with D possibly being TRBD1 (5 bases). Trimming removed 5 bases from V and 6 bases from J, with 11 bases in between. Per the germline V gene, CDR1 is LNHDA and CDR2 is SQIVND (reference sequence). The CDR3 spans 13 residues. The CDR3 protein is CASSGSGGQPQHF. As DNA, the CDR3 is TGTGCCAGTAGTGGTTCGGGGGGTCAGCCCCAGCATTTT.